This T cell receptor (beta chain) was recovered during a study of T cells after yellow fever vaccination. Regarding the study as a whole: The secondary T-cell response peaked on day 5, not day 15, but was weaker. Among primary-vaccination clones, most reappeared after the booster, at about 95% for CD4 and 88% for CD8. Although most clonotypes did not, a small share appeared in both CD4 and CD8 compartments.

It was through 5'RACE template switching that TCR cDNA was made, with a universal primer site and UMIs added. MiXCR, applied by TCRdb to the 5' RACE reads, yields one record per CDR3 protein. The sample shows about 210,000 distinct CDR3 sequences, approximately 6.3% of them seen only once. The CDR3 extends over 15 amino acids. The V and J ends lost 3 bases and 0 bases respectively, with 10 bases between them. Germline CDR1 SEHNR, CDR2 FQNEAQ (reference sequence). This clonotype was recorded many times. What it binds is not known. The sample was CD4+ T cells sorted from PBMCs, taken on the day of the yellow fever booster vaccination. This TCR was recovered from a man aged 25-45 years who received the YFV17D yellow fever vaccine. This chain uses TRBV7-9 with TRBJ2-3; D is possibly TRBD1 or TRBD2 (5 bases each). Here the CDR3 DNA reads TGTGCCAGCAGCTTTCGGGGCAAGAGCACAGATACGCAGTATTTT. Translated: CASSFRGKSTDTQYF.